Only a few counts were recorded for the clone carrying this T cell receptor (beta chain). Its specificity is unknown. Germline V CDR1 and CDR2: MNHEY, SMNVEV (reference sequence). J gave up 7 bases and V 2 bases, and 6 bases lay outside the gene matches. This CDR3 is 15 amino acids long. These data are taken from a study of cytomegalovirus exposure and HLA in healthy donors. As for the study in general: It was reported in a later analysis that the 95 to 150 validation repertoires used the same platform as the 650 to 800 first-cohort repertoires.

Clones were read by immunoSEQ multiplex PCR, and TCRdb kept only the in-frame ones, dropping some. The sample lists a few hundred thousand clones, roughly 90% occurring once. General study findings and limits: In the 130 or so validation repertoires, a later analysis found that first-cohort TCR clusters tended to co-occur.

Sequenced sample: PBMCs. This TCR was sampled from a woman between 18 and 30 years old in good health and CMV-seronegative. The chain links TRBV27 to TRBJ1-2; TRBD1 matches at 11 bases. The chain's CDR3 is CASSLAPGTGGGYTF. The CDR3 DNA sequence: TGTGCCAGCAGTTTAGCCCCTGGGACAGGGGGTGGCTACACCTTC.